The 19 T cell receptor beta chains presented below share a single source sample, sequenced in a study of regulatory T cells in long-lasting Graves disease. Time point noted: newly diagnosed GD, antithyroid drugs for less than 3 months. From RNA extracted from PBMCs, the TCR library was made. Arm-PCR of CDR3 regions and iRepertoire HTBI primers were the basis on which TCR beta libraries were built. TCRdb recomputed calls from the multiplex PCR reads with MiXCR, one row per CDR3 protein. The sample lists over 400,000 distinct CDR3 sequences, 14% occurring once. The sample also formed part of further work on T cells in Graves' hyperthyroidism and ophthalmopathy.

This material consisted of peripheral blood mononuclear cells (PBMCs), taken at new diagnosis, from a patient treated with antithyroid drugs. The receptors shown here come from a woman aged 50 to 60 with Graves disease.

CDR3 sequence reads: CASSLTGGLAHEKLFF. The CDR3 nucleotides are TGCGCCAGCAGCCTCACAGGGGGGTTGGCCCATGAAAAACTGTTTTTT. The chain carries TRBV4-1 and TRBJ1-4, with 8 bases that match TRBD1. The germline V gene has CDR1 MGHRA and CDR2 YSYEKL. Losses at the gene ends were 4 bases for V and 6 bases for J; bases not matched to a gene: 10. The CDR3 runs 16 residues.

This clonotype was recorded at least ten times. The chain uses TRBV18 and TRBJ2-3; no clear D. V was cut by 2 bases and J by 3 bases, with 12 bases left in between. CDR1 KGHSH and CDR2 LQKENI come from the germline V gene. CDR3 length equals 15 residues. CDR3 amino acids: CASSPGIVRTDTQYF. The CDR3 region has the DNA TGTGCCAGCTCACCAGGGATAGTTCGTACAGATACGCAGTATTTT.

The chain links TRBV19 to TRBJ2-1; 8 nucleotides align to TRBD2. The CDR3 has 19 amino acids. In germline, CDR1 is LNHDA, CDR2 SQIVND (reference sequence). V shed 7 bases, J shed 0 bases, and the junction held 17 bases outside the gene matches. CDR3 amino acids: CASTSVSGSHPSSYNEQFF. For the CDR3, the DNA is TGTGCCAGTACCTCAGTGAGCGGGAGCCACCCCAGCTCCTACAATGAGCAGTTCTTC.

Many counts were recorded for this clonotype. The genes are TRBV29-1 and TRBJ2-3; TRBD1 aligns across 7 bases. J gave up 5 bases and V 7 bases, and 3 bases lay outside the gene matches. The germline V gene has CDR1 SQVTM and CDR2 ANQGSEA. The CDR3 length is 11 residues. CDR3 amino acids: CSGRQGDTQYF. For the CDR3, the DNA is TGCAGCGGCAGACAGGGAGATACGCAGTATTTT.

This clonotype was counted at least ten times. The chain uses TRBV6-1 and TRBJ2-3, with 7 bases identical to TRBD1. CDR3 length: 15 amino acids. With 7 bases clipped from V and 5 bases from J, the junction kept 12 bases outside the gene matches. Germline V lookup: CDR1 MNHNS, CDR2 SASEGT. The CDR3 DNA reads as TGTGCCAGCAAAAATACCGGGACAGTTCAAGATACGCAGTATTTT. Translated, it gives CASKNTGTVQDTQYF.

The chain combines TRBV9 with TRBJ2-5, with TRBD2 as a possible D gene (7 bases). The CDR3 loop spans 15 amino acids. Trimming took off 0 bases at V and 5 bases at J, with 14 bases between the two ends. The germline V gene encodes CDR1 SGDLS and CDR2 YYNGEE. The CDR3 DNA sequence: TGTGCCAGCAGCGTAGATGGCGAGGGGGGGGAGACCCAGTACTTC. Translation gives CASSVDGEGGETQYF. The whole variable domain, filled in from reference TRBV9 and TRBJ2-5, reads DSGVTQTPKHLITATGQRVTLRCSPRSGDLSVYWYQQSLDQGLQFLIQYYNGEERAKGNILERFSAQQFPDLHSELNLSSLELGDSALYFCASSVDGEGGETQYFGPGTRLLVL.

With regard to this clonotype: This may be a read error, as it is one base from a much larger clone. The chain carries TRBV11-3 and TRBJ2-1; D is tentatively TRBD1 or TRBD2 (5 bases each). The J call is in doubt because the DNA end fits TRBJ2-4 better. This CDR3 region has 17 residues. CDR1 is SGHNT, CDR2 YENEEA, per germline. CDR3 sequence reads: CANSSGRGPLPGDIQYF. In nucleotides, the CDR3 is TGTGCCAACAGTTCTGGTCGGGGCCCACTGCCCGGCGACATTCAGTACTTC.

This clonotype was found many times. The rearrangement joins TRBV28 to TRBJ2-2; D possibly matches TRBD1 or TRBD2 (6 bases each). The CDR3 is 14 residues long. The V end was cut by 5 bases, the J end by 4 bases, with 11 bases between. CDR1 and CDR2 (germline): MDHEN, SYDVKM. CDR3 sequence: CASSPPGATGELFF. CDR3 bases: TGTGCCAGCAGTCCCCCGGGGGCCACCGGGGAGCTGTTTTTT.

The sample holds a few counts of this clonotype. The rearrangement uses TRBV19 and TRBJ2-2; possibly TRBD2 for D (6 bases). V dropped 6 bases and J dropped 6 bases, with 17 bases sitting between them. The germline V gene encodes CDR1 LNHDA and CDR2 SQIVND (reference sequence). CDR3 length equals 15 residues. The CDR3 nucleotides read TGTGCCAGTAGACTAGCCCACTTAGGGCCCGGGGAGCTGTTTTTT. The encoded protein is CASRLAHLGPGELFF.

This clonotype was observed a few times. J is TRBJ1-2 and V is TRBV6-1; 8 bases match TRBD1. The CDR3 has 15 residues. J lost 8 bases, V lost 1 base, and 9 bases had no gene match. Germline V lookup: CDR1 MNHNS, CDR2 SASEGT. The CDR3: CASSEGYQGAWGYTF. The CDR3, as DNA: TGTGCCAGCAGTGAAGGGTATCAGGGGGCATGGGGCTACACCTTC.

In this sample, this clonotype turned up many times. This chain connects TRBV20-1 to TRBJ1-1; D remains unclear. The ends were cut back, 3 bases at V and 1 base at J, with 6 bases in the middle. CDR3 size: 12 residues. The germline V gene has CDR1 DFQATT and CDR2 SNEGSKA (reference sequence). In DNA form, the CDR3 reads TGCAGTGCTAGTTCGGGGAACACTGAAGCTTTCTTT. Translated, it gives CSASSGNTEAFF.

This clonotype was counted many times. CDR3 DNA sequence: TGTGCCAGCAGTTTTTCCGACGCAGATACGCAGTATTTT. It codes for CASSFSDADTQYF. The chain uses TRBV28 and TRBJ2-3, with D unclear. V lost 3 bases to trimming and J lost 4 bases, with 8 bases between them. The CDR3 totals 13 residues. From germline, CDR1 is MDHEN and CDR2 SYDVKM. Complete variable domain (other parts from reference TRBV28 and TRBJ2-3): DVKVTQSSRYLVKRTGEKVFLECVQDMDHENMFWYRQDPGLGLRLIYFSYDVKMKEKGDIPEGYSVSREKKERFSLILESASTNQTSMYLCASSFSDADTQYFGPGTRLTVL.

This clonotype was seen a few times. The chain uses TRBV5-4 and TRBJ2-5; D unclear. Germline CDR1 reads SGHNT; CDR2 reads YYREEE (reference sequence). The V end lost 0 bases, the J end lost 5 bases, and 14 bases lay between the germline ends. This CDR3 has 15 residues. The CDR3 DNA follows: TGTGCCAGCAGCTTGGTATCTCCGACCTTTGAGACCCAGTACTTC. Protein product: CASSLVSPTFETQYF.

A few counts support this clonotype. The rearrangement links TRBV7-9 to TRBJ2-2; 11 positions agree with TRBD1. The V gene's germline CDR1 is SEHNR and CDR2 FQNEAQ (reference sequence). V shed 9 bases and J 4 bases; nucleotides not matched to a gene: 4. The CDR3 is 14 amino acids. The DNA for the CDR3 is TGTGCCAGACCGGGACAGGGGGGCACCGGGGAGCTGTTTTTT. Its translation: CARPGQGGTGELFF.

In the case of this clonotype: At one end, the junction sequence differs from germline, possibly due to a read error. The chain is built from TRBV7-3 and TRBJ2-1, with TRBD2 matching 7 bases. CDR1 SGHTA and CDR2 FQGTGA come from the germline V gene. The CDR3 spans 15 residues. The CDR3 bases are TGCGCCAGCAGCCAACCCAGCGGGAAATACAATGAGCAGTTCTTC. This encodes CASSQPSGKYNEQFF.

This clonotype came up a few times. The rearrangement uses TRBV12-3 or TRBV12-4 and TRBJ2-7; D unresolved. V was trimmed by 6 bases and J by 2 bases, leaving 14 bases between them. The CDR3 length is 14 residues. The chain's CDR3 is CASRLTPGTYEQYF. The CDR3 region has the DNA TGTGCCAGCAGACTAACACCCGGTACCTACGAGCAGTACTTC.

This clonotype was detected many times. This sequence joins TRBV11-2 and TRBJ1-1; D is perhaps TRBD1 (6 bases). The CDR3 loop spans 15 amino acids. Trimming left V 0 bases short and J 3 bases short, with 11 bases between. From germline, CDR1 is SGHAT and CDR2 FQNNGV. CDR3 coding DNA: TGTGCCAGCAGCTTAGAGCGGGGGGCTGACACTGAAGCTTTCTTT. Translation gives CASSLERGADTEAFF.

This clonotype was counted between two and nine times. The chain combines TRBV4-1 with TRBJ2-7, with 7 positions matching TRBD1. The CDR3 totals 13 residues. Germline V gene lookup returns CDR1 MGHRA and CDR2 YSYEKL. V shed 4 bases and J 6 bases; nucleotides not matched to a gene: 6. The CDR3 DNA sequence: TGCGCCAGCAGCCGCCGGGACAGTAGCGAGCAGTACTTC. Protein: CASSRRDSSEQYF.

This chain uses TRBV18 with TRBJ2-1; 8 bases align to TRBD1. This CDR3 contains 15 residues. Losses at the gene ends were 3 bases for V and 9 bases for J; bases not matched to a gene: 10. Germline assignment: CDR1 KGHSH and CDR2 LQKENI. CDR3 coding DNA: TGTGCCAGCTCACCGCCGGACAGGGTTGGTATTGAGCAGTTCTTC. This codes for CASSPPDRVGIEQFF.